These 6 T cell receptor beta chains were sequenced from one sample in a study of T-cell memory formation after mild COVID-19 (dated by TCRdb to about 2021). The library was obtained by 5' RACE. Sequencing used an Illumina NovaSeq 6000. In-frame beta chains were kept once TCRdb had trimmed the public reads at Q25 with fastp and called clones with MiXCR. Entries that share a CDR3 protein sequence are merged under the most common genes and DNA. Across this sample there are around 410,000 distinct CDR3 sequences, with under 25% seen only once. The ten largest clones add up to 13% of the sample. Material for sequencing was PBMCs or a T cell subset sorted from them (not recorded which). The receptors shown here come from an adult woman who had mild COVID-19 (a few samples of this study predate the infection). The sample titles of this study are shuffled in the database, so cell type and time point are left out; the donor was told from shared clones.

The genes are TRBV12-3 or TRBV12-4 and TRBJ2-1; perhaps D is TRBD1 or TRBD2 (5 bases each). The CDR3 has 14 amino acids. V gave up 3 bases and J gave up 8 bases, with 14 bases separating them. The CDR3 coding sequence is TGTGCCAGCAGTTTGGGCGGTCCGGGGCATGAGCAGTTCTTC. Encoded protein: CASSLGGPGHEQFF.

In its sample, this clonotype was seen a few times. The chain carries TRBV3-1 and TRBJ2-1; the match to TRBD2 covers 8 bases. Germline values: CDR1 LGHDT, CDR2 YNNKEL (reference sequence). J was trimmed by 4 bases and V by 6 bases; bases with no gene match: 11. This CDR3 has 16 amino acids. The CDR3 sequence: CASSRGGRLDYNEQFF. The CDR3 DNA reads TGTGCCAGCAGTCGGGGGGGACGTTTGGATTACAATGAGCAGTTCTTC.

The chain carries TRBV29-1 and TRBJ2-7, with 8 bases aligning to TRBD2. With 5 bases clipped from V and 0 bases from J, the junction kept 6 bases outside the gene matches. CDR1 is SQVTM and CDR2 is ANQGSEA in the germline V gene. The CDR3 has 14 amino acids. In nucleotides, the CDR3 is TGCAGCGTTAACGGGGGGGAGTCCTCCTACGAGCAGTACTTC. Encoded protein: CSVNGGESSYEQYF.

In DNA, the CDR3 is TGTGCCAGCAGCTTAGCCGGGTTTTCAGGCTACACCTTC. It codes for CASSLAGFSGYTF. This chain uses TRBV7-2 with TRBJ1-2; D is unclear. The CDR3 length is 13 residues. CDR1 is SGHTA, CDR2 FQGNSA, per germline. V was clipped by 0 bases and J by 8 bases, with 10 bases between them.

The sample holds many counts of this clonotype. The DNA for the CDR3 is TGTGCCAGCAGCAAGGGGGCCAGGAACACTGAAGCTTTCTTT. Translation: CASSKGARNTEAFF. This chain links TRBV7-9 with TRBJ1-1, with 7 bases matching TRBD1. V gave up 5 bases and J gave up 1 base; unmatched junction bases: 4. This CDR3 has 14 amino acids. Looked up from germline, CDR1 is SEHNR and CDR2 is FQNEAQ (reference sequence). The full variable domain, completed using reference TRBV7-9 and TRBJ1-1, is DTGVSQNPRHKITKRGQNVTFRCDPISEHNRLYWYRQTLGQGPEFLTYFQNEAQLEKSRLLSDRFSAERPKGSFSTLEIQRTEQGDSAMYLCASSKGARNTEAFFGQGTRLTVV.

This clonotype showed up just a few times. The chain is built from TRBV5-6 and TRBJ1-2; no firm D call. V gave up 0 bases and J gave up 8 bases, with 17 bases separating them. This CDR3 comprises 15 residues. Germline-derived CDR1 and CDR2 are SGHDT and YYEEEE. This CDR3 is CASSLGPGGLGGYTF. The CDR3 bases are TGTGCCAGCAGCTTGGGCCCTGGTGGTTTGGGAGGCTACACCTTC.